This T cell receptor (beta chain) is from a study of blood T cell repertoires in COVID-19. Turning to the study itself: The samples span acute and convalescent COVID-19 from the United States, Italy and Spain.

In the original workflow: Estimation of nucleated cell counts was performed using reference gene primer amplification. Assay used: immunoSEQ multiplex PCR; TCRdb lists only in-frame clones, some missing. V and J calls and clone size come straight from that table; D and trimming were deduced from the DNA. The table includes around 200,000 clones, roughly nine tenths detected once. The CDR3 extends over 14 amino acids. Germline CDR1 reads WSHSY; CDR2 reads SAAADI. V was pared by 5 bases and J by 6 bases, with 8 bases of the junction left unmatched. Cohorts were determined from participant-reported clinical history.

V is TRBV10-2 and J is TRBJ2-7; 9 bases agree with TRBD1. Source material: PBMCs or T cells enriched from blood (not recorded which). This sequence originates from a woman in her thirties or forties with acute COVID-19. CDR3 nucleotide sequence: TGCGCCAGCAGTAACCCGGGACAGGGCTCCGAGCAGTACTTC. This codes for CASSNPGQGSEQYF.